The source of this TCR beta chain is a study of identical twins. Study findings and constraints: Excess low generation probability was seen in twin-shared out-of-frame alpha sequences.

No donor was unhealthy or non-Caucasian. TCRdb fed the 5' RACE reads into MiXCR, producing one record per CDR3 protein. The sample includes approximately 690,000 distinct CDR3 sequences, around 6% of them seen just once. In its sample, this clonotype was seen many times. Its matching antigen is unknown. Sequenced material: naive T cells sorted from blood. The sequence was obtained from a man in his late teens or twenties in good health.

This CDR3 reads CASSLSVDTQYF. The CDR3, as DNA: TGTGCCAGCAGCTTGTCGGTGGATACGCAGTATTTT. The chain joins TRBV5-5 to TRBJ2-3; D gene unclear. The CDR3 loop spans 12 amino acids. The V gene's germline CDR1 is SGHKS and CDR2 YYEKEE (reference sequence). The V gene lost 1 base and the J gene lost 6 bases, with 6 bases spanning the gap.